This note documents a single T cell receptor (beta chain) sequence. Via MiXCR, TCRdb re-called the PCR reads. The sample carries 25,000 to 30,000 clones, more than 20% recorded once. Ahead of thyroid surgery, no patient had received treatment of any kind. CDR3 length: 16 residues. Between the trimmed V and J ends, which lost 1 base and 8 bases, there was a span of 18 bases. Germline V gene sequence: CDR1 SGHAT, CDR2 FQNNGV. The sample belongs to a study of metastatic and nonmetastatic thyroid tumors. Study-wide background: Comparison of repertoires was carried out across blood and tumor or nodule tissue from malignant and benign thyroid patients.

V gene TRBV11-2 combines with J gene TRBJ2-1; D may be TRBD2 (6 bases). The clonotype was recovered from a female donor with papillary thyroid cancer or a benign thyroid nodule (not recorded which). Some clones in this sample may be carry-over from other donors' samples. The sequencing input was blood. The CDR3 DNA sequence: TGTGCCAGCAGCTTAGTGGCGGGGTGGGGTGTAGATGAGCAGTTCTTC. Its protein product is CASSLVAGWGVDEQFF.